These T cell receptor beta chains were read from a single sample in a study of T-cell memory formation after mild COVID-19. TCRdb used MiXCR to reprocess the 5' RACE reads, holding one entry per CDR3 protein. The sample includes about 310,000 distinct CDR3 sequences, around 19% of them seen just once. Sequenced sample: PBMCs or a T cell subset sorted from them (not recorded which). These TCRs come from a young man who had mild COVID-19 (a few samples of this study predate the infection). Cell type and time point are not known. CDR3s include the opening cysteine and the closing phenylalanine or tryptophan. Each record gives: D gene, clone size, V gene, J gene, CDR3 DNA, CDR3 protein. The D gene is left open where the match is weak. The listing skips clone size in some rows; elsewhere it reads once, few, many or a size class.

D gene: NA
clone size: few
V gene: TRBV12-3/TRBV12-4
J gene: TRBJ2-2
CDR3 DNA: TGTGCCAGCAGCCCCCCTAGCACCGGGGAGCTGTTTTTT
CDR3 protein: CASSPPSTGELFF

D gene: NA
clone size: NA
V gene: TRBV7-2
J gene: TRBJ1-6
CDR3 DNA: TGTGCCAGCAGCTTCGTGGGTTCACCCCTCCACTTT
CDR3 protein: CASSFVGSPLHF

D gene: TRBD1
clone size: few
V gene: TRBV7-8
J gene: TRBJ1-4
CDR3 DNA: TGTGCCAGCAGCTGGGACAGGGGAGGTGAAAAACTGTTTTTT
CDR3 protein: CASSWDRGGEKLFF

D gene: TRBD1
clone size: NA
V gene: TRBV5-6
J gene: TRBJ2-5
CDR3 DNA: TGTGCCAGCACCGGGACAGGGGCAGAGACCCAGTACTTC
CDR3 protein: CASTGTGAETQYF

D gene: NA
clone size: NA
V gene: TRBV5-1
J gene: TRBJ1-3
CDR3 DNA: TGCGCCAGCAGCTTATCCGGTCCGGACTCTGGAAACACCATATATTTT
CDR3 protein: CASSLSGPDSGNTIYF

D gene: NA
clone size: NA
V gene: TRBV4-1
J gene: TRBJ1-2
CDR3 DNA: TGCGCCAGCAGGCACGACAGATCCAGTGGCTACACCTTC
CDR3 protein: CASRHDRSSGYTF

D gene: NA
clone size: few
V gene: TRBV3-1
J gene: TRBJ2-2
CDR3 DNA: TGTGCCAGCAGCCCCGGGTTTCAGGGCACCGGGGAGCTGTTTTTT
CDR3 protein: CASSPGFQGTGELFF

D gene: NA
clone size: NA
V gene: TRBV7-2
J gene: TRBJ1-2
CDR3 DNA: TGTGCCAGCAGCTTCGACCAGTATGGCTACACCTTC
CDR3 protein: CASSFDQYGYTF

D gene: TRBD2
clone size: once
V gene: TRBV11-2
J gene: TRBJ2-3
CDR3 DNA: TGTGCCAGCAAGAGCGGGGGTCCCACAGATACGCAGTATTTT
CDR3 protein: CASKSGGPTDTQYF

D gene: TRBD2
clone size: NA
V gene: TRBV2
J gene: TRBJ2-6
CDR3 DNA: TGTGCCAGCAGGGACGGATTAGCGGGCTCTGGGGCCAACGTCCTGACTTTC
CDR3 protein: CASRDGLAGSGANVLTF

D gene: NA
clone size: NA
V gene: TRBV4-3
J gene: TRBJ2-1
CDR3 DNA: TGCGCCAGCAGCCAAGATACTAGCTCCTACAATGAGCAGTTCTTC
CDR3 protein: CASSQDTSSYNEQFF

D gene: NA
clone size: few
V gene: TRBV9
J gene: TRBJ2-7
CDR3 DNA: TGTGCCAGCAGCGTAGGGGACAACTCCTACGAGCAGTACTTC
CDR3 protein: CASSVGDNSYEQYF

D gene: NA
clone size: many
V gene: TRBV4-1
J gene: TRBJ2-3
CDR3 DNA: TGCGCCAGCAGCCAAGGATCACTGGCACGTGATACGCAGTATTTT
CDR3 protein: CASSQGSLARDTQYF

D gene: TRBD2
clone size: NA
V gene: TRBV7-9
J gene: TRBJ2-1
CDR3 DNA: TGTGCCAGCAGCCCTGACGGGGGGGCATATGAGCAGTTCTTC
CDR3 protein: CASSPDGGAYEQFF

D gene: TRBD2
clone size: few
V gene: TRBV7-2
J gene: TRBJ2-3
CDR3 DNA: TGTGCCAGCAGCCCCTGGGGAGCGGGGGCCGCAGATACGCAGTATTTT
CDR3 protein: CASSPWGAGAADTQYF

D gene: NA
clone size: few
V gene: TRBV18
J gene: TRBJ1-2
CDR3 DNA: TGTGCCAGCTCACCAACAGGGCCTTATGGCTACACCTTC
CDR3 protein: CASSPTGPYGYTF